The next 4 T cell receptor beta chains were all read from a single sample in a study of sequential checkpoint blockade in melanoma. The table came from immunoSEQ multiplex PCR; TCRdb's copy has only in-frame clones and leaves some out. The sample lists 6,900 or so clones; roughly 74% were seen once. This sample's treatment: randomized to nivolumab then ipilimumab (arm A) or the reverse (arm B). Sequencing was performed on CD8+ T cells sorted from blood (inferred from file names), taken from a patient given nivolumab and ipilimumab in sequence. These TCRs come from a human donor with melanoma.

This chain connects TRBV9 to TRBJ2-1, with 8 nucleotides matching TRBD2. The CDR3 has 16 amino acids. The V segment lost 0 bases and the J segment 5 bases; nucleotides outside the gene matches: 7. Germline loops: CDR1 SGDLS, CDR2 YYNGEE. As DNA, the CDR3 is TGTGCCAGCAGCGTAGTTTTAGCGGGGACCGACAATGAGCAGTTCTTC. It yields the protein CASSVVLAGTDNEQFF.

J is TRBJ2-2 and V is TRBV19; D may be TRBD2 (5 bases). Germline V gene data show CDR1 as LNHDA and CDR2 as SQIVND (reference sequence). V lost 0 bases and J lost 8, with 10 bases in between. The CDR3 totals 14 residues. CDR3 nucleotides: TGTGCCAGTAGTATAGATCTATGGAGGGGGGAGCTGTTTTTT. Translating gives CASSIDLWRGELFF.

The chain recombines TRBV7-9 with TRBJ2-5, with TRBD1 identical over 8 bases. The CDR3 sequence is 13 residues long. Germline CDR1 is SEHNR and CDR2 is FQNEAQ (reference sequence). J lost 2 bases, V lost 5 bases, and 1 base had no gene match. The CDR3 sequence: CASSGTGQETQYF. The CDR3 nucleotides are TGTGCCAGCAGCGGGACAGGACAAGAGACCCAGTACTTC.

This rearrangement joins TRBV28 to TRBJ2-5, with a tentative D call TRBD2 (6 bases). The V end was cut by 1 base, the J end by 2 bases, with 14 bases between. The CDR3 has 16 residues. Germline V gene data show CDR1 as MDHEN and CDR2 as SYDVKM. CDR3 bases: TGTGCCAGCAGTTTATTAGCGGCGAACCCTCAAGAGACCCAGTACTTC. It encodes CASSLLAANPQETQYF.